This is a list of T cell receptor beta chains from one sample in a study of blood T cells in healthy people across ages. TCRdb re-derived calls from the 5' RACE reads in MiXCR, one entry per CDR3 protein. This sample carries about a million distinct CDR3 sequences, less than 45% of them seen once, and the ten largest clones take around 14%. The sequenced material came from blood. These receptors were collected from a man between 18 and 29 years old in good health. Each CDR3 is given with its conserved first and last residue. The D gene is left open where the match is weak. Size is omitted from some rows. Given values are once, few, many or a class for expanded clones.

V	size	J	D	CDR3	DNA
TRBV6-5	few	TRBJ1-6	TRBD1	CASSSTGNSPLHF	TGTGCCAGCAGTTCGACAGGGAATTCACCCCTCCACTTT
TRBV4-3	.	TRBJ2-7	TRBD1	CASSQDRLSGGDYNEQYF	TGCGCCAGCAGCCAAGATCGGTTATCAGGGGGTGACTACAATGAGCAGTACTTC
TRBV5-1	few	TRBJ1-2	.	CASSSTGTNYGYTF	TGCGCCAGCAGCTCCACAGGGACTAACTATGGCTACACCTTC
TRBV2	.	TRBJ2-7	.	CASQAVGPGERLYF	TGTGCCAGCCAAGCAGTAGGCCCAGGGGAACGGTTGTACTTC
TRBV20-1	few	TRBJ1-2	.	CSASDSHRGTGYGYTF	TGCAGTGCTAGCGATTCACATAGGGGGACGGGATATGGCTACACCTTC
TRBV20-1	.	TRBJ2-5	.	CSARDRAPPPKTQYF	TGCAGTGCTAGAGATCGGGCCCCGCCCCCAAAGACCCAGTACTTC
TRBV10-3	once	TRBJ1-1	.	CAISPGMRNTEAFF	TGTGCCATCAGTCCAGGGATGAGGAACACTGAAGCTTTCTTT
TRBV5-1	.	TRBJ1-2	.	CASSLNPGSGYTF	TGCGCCAGCAGCTTGAACCCAGGGAGTGGCTACACCTTC
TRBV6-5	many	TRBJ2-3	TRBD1	CASSQTGRDTQYF	TGTGCCAGCAGCCAGACAGGGCGAGATACGCAGTATTTT
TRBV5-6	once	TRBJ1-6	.	CASSLLGGRDSPLHF	TGTGCCAGCAGCCTTCTCGGGGGGCGGGATTCACCCCTCCACTTT